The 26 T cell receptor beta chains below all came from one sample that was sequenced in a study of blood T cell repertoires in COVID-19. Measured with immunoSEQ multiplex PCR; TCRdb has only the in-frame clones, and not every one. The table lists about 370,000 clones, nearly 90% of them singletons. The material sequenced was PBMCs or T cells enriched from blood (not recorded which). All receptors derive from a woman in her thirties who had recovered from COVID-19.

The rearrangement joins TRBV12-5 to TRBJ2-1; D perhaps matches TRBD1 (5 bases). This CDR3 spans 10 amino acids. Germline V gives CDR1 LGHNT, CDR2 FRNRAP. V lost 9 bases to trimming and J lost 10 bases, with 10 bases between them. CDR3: CASSKGEQFF. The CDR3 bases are TGTGCTAGCTCGAAGGGGGAGCAGTTCTTC.

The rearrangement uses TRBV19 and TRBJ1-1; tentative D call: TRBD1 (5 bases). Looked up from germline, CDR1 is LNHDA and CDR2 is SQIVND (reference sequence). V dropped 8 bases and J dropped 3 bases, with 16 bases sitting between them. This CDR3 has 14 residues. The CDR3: CASVTGDSYTEAFF. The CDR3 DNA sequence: TGTGCCAGTGTGACCGGGGACTCCTACACTGAAGCTTTCTTT.

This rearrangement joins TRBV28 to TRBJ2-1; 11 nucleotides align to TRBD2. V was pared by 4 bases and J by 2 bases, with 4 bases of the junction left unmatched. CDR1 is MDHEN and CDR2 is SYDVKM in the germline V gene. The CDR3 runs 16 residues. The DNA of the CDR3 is TGTGCCAGCAGTTCACTAGCGGGAGTGACCTACAATGAGCAGTTCTTC. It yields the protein CASSSLAGVTYNEQFF. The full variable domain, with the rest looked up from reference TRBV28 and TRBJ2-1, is DVKVTQSSRYLVKRTGEKVFLECVQDMDHENMFWYRQDPGLGLRLIYFSYDVKMKEKGDIPEGYSVSREKKERFSLILESASTNQTSMYLCASSSLAGVTYNEQFFGPGTRLTVL.

Here the CDR3 DNA reads TGTGCCAGCAGCCAAGGGCCGTGGGAGGGTATTGGAAACACCATATATTTT. Translation: CASSQGPWEGIGNTIYF. This chain joins TRBV3-1 (or the pseudogene TRBV3-2) and TRBJ1-3, with D hard to call. This CDR3 has 17 residues. Germline V lookup: CDR1 LGHDT, CDR2 YNNKEL (reference sequence). The germline V and J ends were trimmed by 1 base and 3 bases, with 16 bases remaining between them.

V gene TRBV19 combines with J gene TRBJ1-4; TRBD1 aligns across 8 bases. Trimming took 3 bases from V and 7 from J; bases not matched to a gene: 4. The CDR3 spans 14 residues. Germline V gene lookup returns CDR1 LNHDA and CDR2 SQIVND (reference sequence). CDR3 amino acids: CASSIRGRGEKLFF. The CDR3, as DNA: TGTGCCAGTAGTATCAGGGGGCGAGGTGAAAAACTGTTTTTT.

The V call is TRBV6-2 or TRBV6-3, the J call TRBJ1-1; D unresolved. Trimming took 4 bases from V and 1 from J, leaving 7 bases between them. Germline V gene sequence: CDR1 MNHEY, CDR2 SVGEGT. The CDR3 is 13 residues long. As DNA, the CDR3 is TGTGCCAGCAGTTTTTTAGCGAACACTGAAGCTTTCTTT. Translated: CASSFLANTEAFF.

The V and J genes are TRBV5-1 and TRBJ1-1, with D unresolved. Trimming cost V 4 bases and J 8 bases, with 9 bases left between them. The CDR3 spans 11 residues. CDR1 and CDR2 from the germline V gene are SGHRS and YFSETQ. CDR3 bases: TGCGCCAGCAGCCTTGGGAGGGAAGCTTTCTTT. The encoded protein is CASSLGREAFF.

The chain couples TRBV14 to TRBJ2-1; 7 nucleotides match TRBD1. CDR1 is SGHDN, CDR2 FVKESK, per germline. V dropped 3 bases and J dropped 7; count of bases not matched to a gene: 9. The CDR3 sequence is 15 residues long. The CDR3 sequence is CASSHTTGTRNEQFF. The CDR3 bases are TGTGCCAGCAGCCACACGACAGGGACGAGGAATGAGCAGTTCTTC. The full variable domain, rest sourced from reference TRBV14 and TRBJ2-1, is EAGVTQFPSHSVIEKGQTVTLRCDPISGHDNLYWYRRVMGKEIKFLLHFVKESKQDESGMPNNRFLAERTGGTYSTLKVQPAELEDSGVYFCASSHTTGTRNEQFFGPGTRLTVL.

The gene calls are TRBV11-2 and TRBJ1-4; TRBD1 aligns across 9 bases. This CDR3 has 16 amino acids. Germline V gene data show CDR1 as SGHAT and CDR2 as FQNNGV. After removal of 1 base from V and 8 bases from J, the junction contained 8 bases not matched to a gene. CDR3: CASSLAGTGRDEKLFF. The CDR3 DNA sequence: TGTGCCAGCAGCTTAGCCGGGACAGGGAGGGACGAAAAACTGTTTTTT.

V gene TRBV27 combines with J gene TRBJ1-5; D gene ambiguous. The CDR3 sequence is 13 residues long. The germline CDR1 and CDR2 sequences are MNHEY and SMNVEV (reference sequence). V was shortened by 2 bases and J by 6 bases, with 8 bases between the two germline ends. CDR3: CASSLTGFQPQHF. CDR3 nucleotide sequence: TGTGCCAGCAGTTTAACGGGATTTCAGCCCCAGCATTTT.

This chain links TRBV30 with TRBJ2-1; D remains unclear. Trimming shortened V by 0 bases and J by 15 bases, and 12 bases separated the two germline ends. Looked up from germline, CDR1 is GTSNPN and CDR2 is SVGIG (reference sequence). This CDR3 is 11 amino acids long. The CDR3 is CAWSVEDSPFF. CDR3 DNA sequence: TGTGCCTGGAGTGTTGAGGATAGTCCGTTCTTC.

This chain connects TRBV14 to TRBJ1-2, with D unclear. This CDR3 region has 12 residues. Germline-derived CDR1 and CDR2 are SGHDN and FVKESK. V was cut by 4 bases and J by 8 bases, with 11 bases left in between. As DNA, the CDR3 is TGTGCCAGCAGCCTGGGAGGGCGAGGCTACACCTTC. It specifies CASSLGGRGYTF.

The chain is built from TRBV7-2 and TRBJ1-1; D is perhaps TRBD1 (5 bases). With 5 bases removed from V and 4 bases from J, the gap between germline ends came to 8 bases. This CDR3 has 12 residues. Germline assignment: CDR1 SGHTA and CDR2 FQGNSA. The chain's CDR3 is CASSRGGTEAFF. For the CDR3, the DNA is TGTGCCAGCAGCCGGGGGGGCACTGAAGCTTTCTTT.

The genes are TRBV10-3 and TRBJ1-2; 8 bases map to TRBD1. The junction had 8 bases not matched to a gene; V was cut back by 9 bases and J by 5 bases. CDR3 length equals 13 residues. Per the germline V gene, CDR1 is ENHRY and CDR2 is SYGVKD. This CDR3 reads CAIHRGESYGYTF. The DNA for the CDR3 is TGTGCCATACACAGGGGGGAATCGTATGGCTACACCTTC.

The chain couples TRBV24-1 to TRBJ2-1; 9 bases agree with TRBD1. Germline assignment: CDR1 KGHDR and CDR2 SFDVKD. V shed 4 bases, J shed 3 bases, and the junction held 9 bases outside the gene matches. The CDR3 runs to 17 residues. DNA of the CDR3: TGTGCCACCAGTGACCGAAGGGACAGGGAAGGCTACAATGAGCAGTTCTTC. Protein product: CATSDRRDREGYNEQFF.

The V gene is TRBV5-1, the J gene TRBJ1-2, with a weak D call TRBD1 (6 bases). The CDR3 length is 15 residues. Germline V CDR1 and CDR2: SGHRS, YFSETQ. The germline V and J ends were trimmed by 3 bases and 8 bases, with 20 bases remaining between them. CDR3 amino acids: CASSSWDNSVWGYTF. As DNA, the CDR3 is TGCGCCAGCAGCTCCTGGGACAACTCGGTATGGGGCTACACCTTC. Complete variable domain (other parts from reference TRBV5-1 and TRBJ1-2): KAGVTQTPRYLIKTRGQQVTLSCSPISGHRSVSWYQQTPGQGLQFLFEYFSETQRNKGNFPGRFSGRQFSNSRSEMNVSTLELGDSALYLCASSSWDNSVWGYTFGSGTRLTVV.

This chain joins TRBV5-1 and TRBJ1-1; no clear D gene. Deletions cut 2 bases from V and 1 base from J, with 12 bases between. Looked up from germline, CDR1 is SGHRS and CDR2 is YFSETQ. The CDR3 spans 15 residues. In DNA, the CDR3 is TGCGCCAGCAGCTTACTCGGACGGGAGAACACTGAAGCTTTCTTT. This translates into CASSLLGRENTEAFF.

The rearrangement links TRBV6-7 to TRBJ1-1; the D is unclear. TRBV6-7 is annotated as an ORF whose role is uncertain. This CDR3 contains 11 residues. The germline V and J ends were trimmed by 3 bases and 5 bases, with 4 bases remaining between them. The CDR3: CASSYVTEAFF. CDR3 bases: TGTGCCAGCAGTTATGTAACTGAAGCTTTCTTT.

The CDR3: CASSSGTVTYEQYF. The CDR3 DNA reads as TGCGCCAGCAGCTCCGGGACTGTCACCTACGAGCAGTACTTC. The chain uses TRBV5-1 and TRBJ2-7, with a tentative D call TRBD2 (6 bases). The V end was cut by 3 bases, the J end by 2 bases, with 12 bases between. The CDR3 runs 14 residues. CDR1 and CDR2 (germline): SGHRS, YFSETQ.

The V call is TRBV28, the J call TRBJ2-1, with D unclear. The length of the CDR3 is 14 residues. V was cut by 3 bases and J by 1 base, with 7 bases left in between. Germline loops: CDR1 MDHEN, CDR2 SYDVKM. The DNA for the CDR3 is TGTGCCAGCAGTTTCCCCCGGTCCTACAATGAGCAGTTCTTC. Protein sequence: CASSFPRSYNEQFF.

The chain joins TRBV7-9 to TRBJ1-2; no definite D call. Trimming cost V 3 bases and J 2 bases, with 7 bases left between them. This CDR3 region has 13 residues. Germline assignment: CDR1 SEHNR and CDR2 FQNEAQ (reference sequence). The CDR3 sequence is CASSLGGNYGYTF. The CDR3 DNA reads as TGTGCCAGCAGCTTGGGCGGGAACTATGGCTACACCTTC.

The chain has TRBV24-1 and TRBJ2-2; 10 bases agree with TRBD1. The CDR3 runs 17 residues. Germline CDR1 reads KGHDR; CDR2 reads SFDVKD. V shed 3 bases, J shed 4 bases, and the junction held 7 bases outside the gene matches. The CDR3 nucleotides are TGTGCCACCAGTGATACACGGGACAGGGGCGTCACCGGGGAGCTGTTTTTT. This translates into CATSDTRDRGVTGELFF.

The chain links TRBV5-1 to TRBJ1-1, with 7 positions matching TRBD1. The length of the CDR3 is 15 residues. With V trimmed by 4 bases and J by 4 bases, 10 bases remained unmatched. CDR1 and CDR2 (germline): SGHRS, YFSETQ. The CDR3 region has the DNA TGCGCCAGCAGCATGGGACAGAGTGGCTCCACTGAAGCTTTCTTT. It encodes CASSMGQSGSTEAFF.

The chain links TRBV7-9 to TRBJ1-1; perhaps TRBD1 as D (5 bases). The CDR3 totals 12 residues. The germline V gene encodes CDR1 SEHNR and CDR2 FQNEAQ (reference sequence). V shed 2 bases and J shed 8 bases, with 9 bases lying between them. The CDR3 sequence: CASSLFNREAFF. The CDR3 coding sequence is TGTGCCAGCAGCTTATTTAACAGGGAAGCTTTCTTT.

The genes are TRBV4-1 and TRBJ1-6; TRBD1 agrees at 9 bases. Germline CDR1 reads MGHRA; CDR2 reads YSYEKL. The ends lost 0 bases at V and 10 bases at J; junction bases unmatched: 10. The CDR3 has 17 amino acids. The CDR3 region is CASSQDQGQGFISPLHF. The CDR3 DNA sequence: TGCGCCAGCAGCCAAGACCAGGGACAGGGATTTATCTCACCCCTCCACTTT.

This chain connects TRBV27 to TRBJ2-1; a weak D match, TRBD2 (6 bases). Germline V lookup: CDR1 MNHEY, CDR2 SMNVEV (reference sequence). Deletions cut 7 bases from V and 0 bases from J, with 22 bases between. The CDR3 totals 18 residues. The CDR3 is CASTPSVGGTSSYNEQFF. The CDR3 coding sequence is TGTGCCAGCACCCCAAGCGTTGGCGGGACGAGCTCCTACAATGAGCAGTTCTTC.